This TCR beta chain was identified during a study of regulatory T cells. Of note for this clone: Its antigen is unknown.

Germline V CDR1 and CDR2: MNHNS, SASEGT. The CDR3 covers 15 residues. Losses at the gene ends were 5 bases for V and 6 bases for J; bases not matched to a gene: 9. Study results and limitations: In patients, unique TRB V-J pairs were restricted and V/J usage skewed, especially in Tregs.

Amplification used 52 TRBV primers and 13 TRBJ primers. Generated by immunoSEQ multiplex PCR, the TCRdb table keeps only in-frame clones and is missing some. The repertoire consists of 20,000 to 25,000 clones, with approximately 93% occurring once and the leading ten covering 3% to 4.5%. Source material: CD8+ T cells sorted from blood. This rearrangement joins TRBV6-1 to TRBJ2-2; 7 nucleotides align to TRBD1. The clonotype originates from a child aged 2-9 years with CD3G deficiency. The CDR3 spells CASSPSGGRPGELFF. Here the CDR3 DNA reads TGTGCCAGCAGTCCCTCAGGGGGACGGCCCGGGGAGCTGTTTTTT.